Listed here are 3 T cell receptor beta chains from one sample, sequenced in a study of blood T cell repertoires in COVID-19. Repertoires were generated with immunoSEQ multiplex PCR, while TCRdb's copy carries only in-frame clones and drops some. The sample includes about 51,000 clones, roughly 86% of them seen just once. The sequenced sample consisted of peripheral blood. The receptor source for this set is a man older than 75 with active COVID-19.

The CDR3 protein is CASSFGGSGNQPQHF. As DNA, the CDR3 is TGTGCCAGCAGTTTTGGGGGCTCTGGCAATCAGCCCCAGCATTTT. The chain carries TRBV28 and TRBJ1-5, with a weak D call TRBD1 (6 bases). Per germline, CDR1 MDHEN and CDR2 SYDVKM. This CDR3 contains 15 residues. The V gene lost 3 bases and the J gene lost 2 bases, with 11 bases spanning the gap. Variable domain in full (rest from reference TRBV28 and TRBJ1-5): DVKVTQSSRYLVKRTGEKVFLECVQDMDHENMFWYRQDPGLGLRLIYFSYDVKMKEKGDIPEGYSVSREKKERFSLILESASTNQTSMYLCASSFGGSGNQPQHFGDGTRLSIL.

CDR3 DNA: TGTGCCAGCAGCTTCGAGGCTAGCCGGGGTGCCGGGGAGCTGTTTTTT. Translating it yields CASSFEASRGAGELFF. The chain has TRBV11-2 and TRBJ2-2; D perhaps matches TRBD2 (5 bases). Between the trimmed V and J ends, which lost 3 bases and 6 bases, there was a span of 17 bases. The CDR3 totals 16 residues. Germline V gene data show CDR1 as SGHAT and CDR2 as FQNNGV. Together with reference TRBV11-2 and TRBJ2-2, the CDR3 gives the full variable domain: EAGVAQSPRYKIIEKRQSVAFWCNPISGHATLYWYQQILGQGPKLLIQFQNNGVVDDSQLPKDRFSAERLKGVDSTLKIQPAKLEDSAVYLCASSFEASRGAGELFFGEGSRLTVL.

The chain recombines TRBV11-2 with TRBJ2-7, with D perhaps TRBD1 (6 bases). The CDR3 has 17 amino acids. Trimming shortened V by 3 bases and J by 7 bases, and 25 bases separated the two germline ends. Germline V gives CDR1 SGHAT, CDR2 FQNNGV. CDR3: CASSLDRRIRGRGEQYF. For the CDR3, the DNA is TGTGCCAGCAGCTTGGACCGCCGAATAAGGGGAAGGGGGGAGCAGTACTTC.